This entry concerns a single TCR beta chain. Its specificity is not known. These data belong to a study of blood T cells in healthy people across ages. Study conclusions and caveats: Nothing was known about donor CMV status, and this possibly confounded expanded clonotype changes.

The germline V gene encodes CDR1 SGHTA and CDR2 FQGNSA. Trimming removed 4 bases at V and 4 bases at J, with 16 bases between. The CDR3 runs 15 residues. Every sample yielded at least 6.5 million isolated PBMCs. A second roughly 6 to 12 cycle PCR used barcoded and J-beta primers. Each CDR3 protein gets one entry after TCRdb re-called the 5' RACE reads with MiXCR. The sample has 630,000 or so distinct CDR3 sequences, approximately 30% seen once; the top ten hold 15% to 17%. The sample consisted of blood. The chain uses TRBV7-2 and TRBJ1-2; a weak D match, TRBD1 (5 bases). The origin of this receptor is a woman at least 80 years old in good health. The CDR3 DNA reads TGTGCCAGCAGCTCGCGCGCGGGACGGATCTATGGCTACACCTTC. Translation: CASSSRAGRIYGYTF.